This TCR beta chain was captured by sequencing in a study of spatial heterogeneity in lung cancer. Study-level information: The study consistently detected more beta-chain than alpha-chain sequences.

In its sample, this clonotype was seen many times. V gave up 4 bases and J gave up 3 bases, with 13 bases separating them. This CDR3 has 14 amino acids. CDR1 LGHNA and CDR2 YSLEER come from the germline V gene. TCRdb itself ran the 5' RACE reads through MiXCR, one entry per CDR3 protein. The table includes 30,000 to 45,000 distinct CDR3 sequences, less than 9% detected once. Indicated time point: sample taken at primary tumor resection. This material consisted of PBMCs, taken at surgery. The V and J genes are TRBV4-3 and TRBJ2-7; D unclear. The clonotype was recovered from a female donor with early-stage non-small cell lung cancer. CDR3 protein: CASSLGTTDYEQYF. For the CDR3, the DNA is TGCGCCAGCAGCCTAGGAACCACAGACTACGAGCAGTACTTC.